This T cell receptor (beta chain) was identified during a study of regulatory T cells in long-lasting Graves disease. Relying on iRepertoire HTBI primers and Arm-PCR of CDR3 regions, the team built TCR beta libraries. MiXCR, run by TCRdb on the multiplex PCR reads, gives a single entry per CDR3 protein. The sample records approximately 400,000 distinct CDR3 sequences, roughly 23% being singletons. Germline-derived CDR1 and CDR2 are MGHRA and YSYEKL. This CDR3 region has 13 residues. Trimming cost V 2 bases and J 5 bases, with 7 bases left between them. Time point: persistent/refractory GD, antithyroid drugs over 5 years with positive TRAb. There was RNA extracted from PBMCs, and the TCR library was made from it.

This receptor was taken from a woman aged 40 to 50 with Graves disease. The rearrangement uses TRBV4-1 and TRBJ1-5; D remains ambiguous. Sequences were derived from peripheral blood mononuclear cells (PBMCs), sampled when the disease was refractory, from a patient treated with antithyroid drugs. CDR3 residues: CASSQILHQPQHF. The CDR3 nucleotides are TGCGCCAGCAGCCAAATACTTCATCAGCCCCAGCATTTT.